A single sample gave rise to the 28 T cell receptor beta chains below, sequenced in a study of shared clonotypes between healthy human individuals. CD45RO negativity and positive selection for CCR7 defined naive CD8 cells, a population that excluded terminally differentiated effector memory CD45RA+ cells. TCRdb's copy holds only in-frame clones and misses some; the assay was immunoSEQ multiplex PCR. Here the sample spans millions of clones, under 95% being singletons. The sample consisted of naive CD8+ T cells from PBMCs. These receptors were collected from a young man in good health. Some clones in this sample may be carry-over from other donors' samples.

J is TRBJ2-1 and V is TRBV28; D gene ambiguous. Germline V gene sequence: CDR1 MDHEN, CDR2 SYDVKM. This CDR3 contains 13 residues. The V end lost 5 bases, the J end lost 2 bases, and 7 bases lay between the germline ends. The CDR3 nucleotides are TGTGCCAGCAGTCCCCGTCCCTACAATGAGCAGTTCTTC. Protein sequence: CASSPRPYNEQFF.

This sequence joins TRBV7-9 and TRBJ2-1; D perhaps matches TRBD2 (5 bases). The ends were cut back, 4 bases at V and 3 bases at J, with 13 bases in the middle. This CDR3 spans 15 amino acids. Per the germline V gene, CDR1 is SEHNR and CDR2 is FQNEAQ (reference sequence). The CDR3 region is CASSSVVGVYNEQFF. The CDR3, as DNA: TGTGCCAGCAGCTCAGTTGTGGGAGTCTACAATGAGCAGTTCTTC.

The rearrangement links TRBV4-2 to TRBJ1-1; 9 bases map to TRBD1. This CDR3 region has 14 residues. Germline-derived CDR1 and CDR2 are LGHNA and YNFKEQ. The J segment lost 7 bases and the V segment lost 2 bases, leaving 5 bases of the junction unmatched. The CDR3 loop is CASSQSTGGGEAFF. DNA of the CDR3: TGTGCCAGCAGCCAATCTACAGGGGGCGGTGAAGCTTTCTTT.

The chain uses TRBV29-1 and TRBJ2-7; tentatively, D is TRBD2 (7 bases). This CDR3 contains 14 residues. The V end lost 4 bases, the J end lost 5 bases, and 18 bases lay between the germline ends. Germline V gene sequence: CDR1 SQVTM, CDR2 ANQGSEA. The CDR3 loop reads CSVVGGARFHEQYF. DNA of the CDR3: TGCAGCGTTGTAGGGGGGGCGCGCTTCCACGAGCAGTACTTC.

As regards this clone: Other nucleotide sequences from this sample produce the same CDR3. The CDR3 spells CASSIRQNTEAFF. The DNA of the CDR3 is TGTGCCAGTAGTATACGTCAGAACACTGAAGCTTTCTTT. V is TRBV19 and J is TRBJ1-1; D unresolved. Per the germline V gene, CDR1 is LNHDA and CDR2 is SQIVND (reference sequence). V was pared by 2 bases and J by 1 base, with 5 bases between. The CDR3 runs to 13 residues.

The rearrangement links TRBV7-6 to TRBJ2-7, with D possibly being TRBD2 (5 bases). The CDR3 runs 14 residues. Trimming stripped 0 bases from V and 7 bases from J, with 13 bases between. Germline values: CDR1 SGHVS, CDR2 FNYEAQ. DNA for the CDR3: TGTGCCAGCAGCTTAGCCGGACTTACGAAGGAGCAGTACTTC. Translation: CASSLAGLTKEQYF.

The V call is TRBV27, the J call TRBJ2-5, with D possibly being TRBD2 (6 bases). The CDR3 runs to 15 residues. Germline-derived CDR1 and CDR2 are MNHEY and SMNVEV (reference sequence). Trimming left V 2 bases short and J 4 bases short, with 14 bases between. CDR3 nucleotides: TGTGCCAGCAGTTTAGGGACTGCAATAAGAGAGACCCAGTACTTC. This encodes CASSLGTAIRETQYF.

The chain couples TRBV21-1 to TRBJ2-3; TRBD1, the table's D call, lacks a check against the DNA. TRBV21-1 is flagged as a pseudogene. This CDR3 has 15 amino acids. The CDR3 protein is CASSKGRVVTDTQYF. The CDR3 DNA is TGTGCCAGCAGCAAGGGCAGGGTAGTCACAGATACGCAGTATTTT.

The V and J genes are TRBV28 and TRBJ2-7; D is undetermined. Per germline, CDR1 MDHEN and CDR2 SYDVKM. V was trimmed by 2 bases and J by 2 bases, leaving 10 bases between them. The CDR3 totals 14 residues. The CDR3 DNA sequence: TGTGCCAGCAGTTTAGGCGTATGGACCTACGAGCAGTACTTC. Its protein product is CASSLGVWTYEQYF.

The J gene is TRBJ1-5, the V gene TRBV5-1; a weak D match, TRBD1 (6 bases). The V and J ends lost 2 bases and 4 bases respectively, with 16 bases between them. CDR1 and CDR2 from the germline V gene are SGHRS and YFSETQ. The CDR3 contains 16 residues. The CDR3 spells CASSLTPTGPNQPQHF. In nucleotides, the CDR3 is TGCGCCAGCAGCTTAACCCCGACAGGCCCGAATCAGCCCCAGCATTTT.

The chain has TRBV12-5 and TRBJ1-2; tentative D call: TRBD1 (6 bases). Trimming cost V 5 bases and J 6 bases, with 16 bases left between them. CDR1 and CDR2 (germline): LGHNT, FRNRAP. The CDR3 runs 14 residues. In DNA form, the CDR3 reads TGTGCTAGTGGTCCTGTCGGGGGCGCGGATGGCTACACCTTC. It specifies CASGPVGGADGYTF.

The chain uses TRBV27 and TRBJ2-3; a weak D match, TRBD1 (6 bases). The length of the CDR3 is 14 residues. V shed 3 bases and J shed 5 bases, with 12 bases lying between them. CDR1 is MNHEY, CDR2 SMNVEV, per germline (reference sequence). CDR3 DNA: TGTGCCAGCAGTTTGACAGGTTTCGAAGATACGCAGTATTTT. The encoded protein is CASSLTGFEDTQYF.

This clone was detected only once. This chain joins TRBV27 and TRBJ2-3, with D perhaps TRBD1 (5 bases). The V and J ends lost 7 bases and 0 bases respectively, with 11 bases between them. The CDR3 totals 14 residues. CDR1 and CDR2 from the germline V gene are MNHEY and SMNVEV (reference sequence). The CDR3 bases are TGTGCCAGCACAGGGCGCTCTAGCACAGATACGCAGTATTTT. Its protein product is CASTGRSSTDTQYF.

V usage is TRBV6-6 and J usage is TRBJ1-2; D possibly corresponds to TRBD1 (5 bases). Trimming removed 5 bases at V and 10 bases at J, with 23 bases between. CDR3 length: 15 amino acids. CDR1 and CDR2 (germline): MNHNY, SVGAGI (reference sequence). The chain's CDR3 is CASSPPPGRTNDYTF. The CDR3 region has the DNA TGTGCCAGCAGTCCCCCCCCGGGACGGACTAATGACTACACCTTC.

This rearrangement joins TRBV9 to TRBJ2-3; possibly TRBD2 for D (6 bases). CDR3 length: 14 amino acids. Between the trimmed V and J ends, which lost 3 bases and 6 bases, there was a span of 14 bases. Germline CDR1 reads SGDLS; CDR2 reads YYNGEE. Here the CDR3 reads CASSAGDYPDTQYF. CDR3 nucleotides: TGTGCCAGCAGCGCGGGAGACTACCCGGATACGCAGTATTTT.

The chain uses TRBV7-9 and TRBJ1-1; tentative D call: TRBD1 (5 bases). Trimming stripped 6 bases from V and 4 bases from J, with 21 bases between. Germline V lookup: CDR1 SEHNR, CDR2 FQNEAQ (reference sequence). This CDR3 has 16 residues. The CDR3 here is CASSPAPQGMGTEAFF. CDR3 DNA sequence: TGTGCCAGCAGTCCGGCCCCCCAGGGAATGGGCACTGAAGCTTTCTTT.

The chain has TRBV6-5 and TRBJ2-7; D is ambiguous. V was cut by 5 bases and J by 6 bases, with 11 bases left in between. CDR3 length: 12 residues. The germline V gene encodes CDR1 MNHEY and CDR2 SVGAGI. The CDR3 coding sequence is TGTGCCAGCAGTCATTACAGCGCCGAGCAGTACTTC. Its protein product is CASSHYSAEQYF.

This rearrangement joins TRBV7-9 to TRBJ2-2, with 9 positions matching TRBD2. The V segment lost 1 base and the J segment 5 bases; nucleotides outside the gene matches: 11. In germline, CDR1 is SEHNR, CDR2 FQNEAQ (reference sequence). The CDR3 contains 18 residues. CDR3 bases: TGTGCCAGCAGCTTAGTCGTGTGGGCTAGCGGGATGACCGGGGAGCTGTTTTTT. Amino acids: CASSLVVWASGMTGELFF.

V and J are TRBV5-4 and TRBJ1-2; 7 nucleotides line up with TRBD1. This CDR3 has 13 amino acids. Germline V gene lookup returns CDR1 SGHNT and CDR2 YYREEE (reference sequence). The trim removed 5 bases at V and 5 bases at J, leaving 6 bases unmatched. CDR3 sequence: CASRGDSPYGYTF. The CDR3 coding sequence is TGTGCCAGCAGAGGGGACAGTCCGTATGGCTACACCTTC.

To note about this clone: In the same sample, other DNA sequences code for this CDR3. The rearrangement uses TRBV28 and TRBJ2-7; TRBD1 is a possible D gene (6 bases). Trimming pared 8 bases from V and 3 bases from J, leaving 8 bases between. CDR3 size: 11 residues. Germline CDR1 is MDHEN and CDR2 is SYDVKM. The CDR3 bases are TGTGCCAGCCGCAGGGGCTACGAGCAGTACTTC. It codes for CASRRGYEQYF.

A note on this clone: This CDR3 is also generated by other DNA sequences in the sample. CDR3 DNA: TGTGCCAGCAGTTGGGATAGGGGTGATACGCAGTATTTT. As protein: CASSWDRGDTQYF. This chain uses TRBV27 with TRBJ2-3, with TRBD1 as a possible D gene (5 bases). Germline CDR1 MNHEY, CDR2 SMNVEV (reference sequence). CDR3 length: 13 residues. V lost 4 bases and J lost 6, with 11 bases in between.

The chain joins TRBV10-3 to TRBJ2-5, with D perhaps being TRBD1 or TRBD2 (5 bases each). The CDR3 totals 13 residues. The V and J ends lost 3 bases and 5 bases respectively, with 10 bases between them. Germline lookup yields CDR1 ENHRY and CDR2 SYGVKD. CDR3 residues: CAISDEGWETQYF. CDR3 bases: TGTGCCATCAGTGACGAGGGGTGGGAGACCCAGTACTTC.

The chain links TRBV9 to TRBJ2-5; 8 nucleotides agree with TRBD1. V shed 1 base, J shed 1 base, and the junction held 3 bases outside the gene matches. Germline V lookup: CDR1 SGDLS, CDR2 YYNGEE. The CDR3 is 15 residues long. CDR3 residues: CASSVQGAFQETQYF. The CDR3 DNA follows: TGTGCCAGCAGCGTACAGGGGGCGTTCCAAGAGACCCAGTACTTC.

This clone occurred once. The CDR3 region has the DNA TGTGCCAGTAGTGAGGGGGCGTATCCTGGGGCCAACGTCCTGACTTTC. It is translated as CASSEGAYPGANVLTF. The chain joins TRBV19 to TRBJ2-6; 7 bases agree with TRBD1. Germline V gene sequence: CDR1 LNHDA, CDR2 SQIVND (reference sequence). CDR3 length: 16 amino acids. V was pared by 5 bases and J by 2 bases, with 6 bases of the junction left unmatched. Filled out from reference TRBV19 and TRBJ2-6, the complete variable domain reads DGGITQSPKYLFRKEGQNVTLSCEQNLNHDAMYWYRQDPGQGLRLIYYSQIVNDFQKGDIAEGYSVSREKKESFPLTVTSAQKNPTAFYLCASSEGAYPGANVLTFGAGSRLTVL.

The V call is TRBV12-5, the J call TRBJ2-3; D may be TRBD1 (6 bases). V was clipped by 4 bases and J by 1 base, with 18 bases between them. CDR1 and CDR2 (germline): LGHNT, FRNRAP. The CDR3 is made up of 17 amino acids. The CDR3 sequence is CASGSGQVEWGTDTQYF. The CDR3 region has the DNA TGTGCTAGTGGTTCGGGACAAGTCGAATGGGGCACAGATACGCAGTATTTT.

The chain employs TRBV7-9 and TRBJ2-3; the match to TRBD1 covers 9 bases. From germline, CDR1 is SEHNR and CDR2 FQNEAQ (reference sequence). Trimming removed 2 bases from V and 4 bases from J; junction bases left unmatched: 10. The CDR3 runs to 17 residues. CDR3 protein: CASSLTIQGAGADTQYF. The CDR3, as DNA: TGTGCCAGCAGCTTAACAATACAGGGGGCGGGTGCAGATACGCAGTATTTT.

The CDR3 is CATGQGYEQYF. The CDR3 DNA is TGTGCCACGGGACAGGGCTACGAGCAGTACTTC. The chain has TRBV27 and TRBJ2-7; 9 nucleotides line up with TRBD1. CDR3 length equals 11 residues. J was trimmed by 3 bases and V by 10 bases; bases with no gene match: 1. The germline V gene encodes CDR1 MNHEY and CDR2 SMNVEV (reference sequence).

The J gene is TRBJ2-7, the V gene TRBV7-8; D gene uncertain. Trimming left V 1 base short and J 2 bases short, with 12 bases between. The CDR3 loop spans 15 amino acids. Germline assignment: CDR1 SGHVS and CDR2 FQNEAQ. The CDR3 here is CASSLEVGSAYEQYF. For the CDR3, the DNA is TGTGCCAGCAGCTTAGAAGTGGGGTCAGCCTACGAGCAGTACTTC.